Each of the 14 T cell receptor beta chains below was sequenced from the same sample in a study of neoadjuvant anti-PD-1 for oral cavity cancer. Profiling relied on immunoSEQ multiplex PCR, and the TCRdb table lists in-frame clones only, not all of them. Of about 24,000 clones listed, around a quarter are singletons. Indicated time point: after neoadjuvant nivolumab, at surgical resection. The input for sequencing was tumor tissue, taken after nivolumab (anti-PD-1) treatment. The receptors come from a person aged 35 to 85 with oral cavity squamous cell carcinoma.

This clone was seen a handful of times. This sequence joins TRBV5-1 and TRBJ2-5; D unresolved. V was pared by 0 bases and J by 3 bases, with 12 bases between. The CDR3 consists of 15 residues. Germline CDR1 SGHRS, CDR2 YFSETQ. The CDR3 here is CASSLAGSAEETQYF. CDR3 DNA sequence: TGCGCCAGCAGCTTGGCCGGCTCCGCAGAAGAGACCCAGTACTTC.

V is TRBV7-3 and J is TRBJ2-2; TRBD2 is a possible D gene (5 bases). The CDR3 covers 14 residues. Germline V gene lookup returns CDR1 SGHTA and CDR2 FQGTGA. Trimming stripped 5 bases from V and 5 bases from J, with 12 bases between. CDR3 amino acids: CASSTTRSTGELFF. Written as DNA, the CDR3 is TGTGCCAGCAGCACCACTAGATCGACCGGGGAGCTGTTTTTT.

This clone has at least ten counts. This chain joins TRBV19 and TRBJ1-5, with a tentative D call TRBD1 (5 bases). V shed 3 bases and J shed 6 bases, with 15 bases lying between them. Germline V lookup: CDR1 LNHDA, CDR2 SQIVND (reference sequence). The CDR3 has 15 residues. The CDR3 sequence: CASSMGRVGSQPQHF. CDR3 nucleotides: TGTGCCAGTAGTATGGGCAGGGTAGGAAGTCAGCCCCAGCATTTT.

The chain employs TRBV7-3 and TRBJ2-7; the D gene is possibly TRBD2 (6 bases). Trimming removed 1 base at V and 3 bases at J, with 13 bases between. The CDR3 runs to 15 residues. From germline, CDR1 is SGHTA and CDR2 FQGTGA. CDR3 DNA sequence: TGTGCCAGCAGCTTAATGGCGGGAAGAAACTACGAGCAGTACTTC. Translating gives CASSLMAGRNYEQYF.

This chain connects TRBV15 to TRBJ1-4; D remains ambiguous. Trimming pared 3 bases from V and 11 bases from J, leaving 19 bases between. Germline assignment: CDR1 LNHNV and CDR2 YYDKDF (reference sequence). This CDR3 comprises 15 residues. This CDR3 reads CATSSNLLTGNKLFF. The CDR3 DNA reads TGTGCCACCAGCAGCAACTTATTAACGGGGAATAAACTGTTTTTT.

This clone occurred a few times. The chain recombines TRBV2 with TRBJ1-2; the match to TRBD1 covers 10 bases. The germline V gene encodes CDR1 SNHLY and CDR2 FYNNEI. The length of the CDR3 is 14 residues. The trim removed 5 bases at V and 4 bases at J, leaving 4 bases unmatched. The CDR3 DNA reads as TGTGCCAGCAGTAGGGGGACAGGGGCCTATGGCTACACCTTC. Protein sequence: CASSRGTGAYGYTF.

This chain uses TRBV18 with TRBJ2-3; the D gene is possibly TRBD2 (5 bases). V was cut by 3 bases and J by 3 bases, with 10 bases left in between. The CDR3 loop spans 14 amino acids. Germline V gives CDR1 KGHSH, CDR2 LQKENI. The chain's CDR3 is CASSPGGGTDTQYF. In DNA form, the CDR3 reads TGTGCCAGCTCACCCGGCGGAGGTACAGATACGCAGTATTTT.

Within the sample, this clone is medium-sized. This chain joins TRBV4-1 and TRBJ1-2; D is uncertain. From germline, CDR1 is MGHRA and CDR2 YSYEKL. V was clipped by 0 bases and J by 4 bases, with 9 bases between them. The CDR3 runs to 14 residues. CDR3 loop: CASSQDPGVYGYTF. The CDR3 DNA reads TGCGCCAGCAGCCAAGATCCTGGGGTCTATGGCTACACCTTC.

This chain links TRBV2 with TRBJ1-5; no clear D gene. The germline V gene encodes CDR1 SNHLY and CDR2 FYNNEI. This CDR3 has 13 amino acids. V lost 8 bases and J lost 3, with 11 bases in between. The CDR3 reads CASRWGINQPQHF. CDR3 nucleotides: TGTGCCAGCCGATGGGGTATCAATCAGCCCCAGCATTTT.

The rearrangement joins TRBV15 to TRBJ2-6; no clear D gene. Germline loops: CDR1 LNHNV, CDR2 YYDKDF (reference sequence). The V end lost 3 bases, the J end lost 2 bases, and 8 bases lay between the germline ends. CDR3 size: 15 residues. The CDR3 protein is CATSRRKTGANVLTF. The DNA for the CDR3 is TGTGCCACCAGCAGGAGAAAAACTGGGGCCAACGTCCTGACTTTC.

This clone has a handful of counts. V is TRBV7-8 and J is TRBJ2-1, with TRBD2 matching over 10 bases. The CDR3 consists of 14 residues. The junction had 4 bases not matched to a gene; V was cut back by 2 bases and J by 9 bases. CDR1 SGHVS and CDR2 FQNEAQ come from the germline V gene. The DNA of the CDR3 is TGTGCCAGCAGCTTACCTAGCGGGAGTGCTGAGCAGTTCTTC. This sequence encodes CASSLPSGSAEQFF.

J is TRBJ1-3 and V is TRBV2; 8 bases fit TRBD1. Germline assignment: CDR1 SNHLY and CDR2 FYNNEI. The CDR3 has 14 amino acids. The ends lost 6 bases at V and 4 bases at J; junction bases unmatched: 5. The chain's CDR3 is CASRGQAGGNTIYF. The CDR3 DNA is TGTGCCAGCAGGGGACAGGCGGGCGGAAACACCATATATTTT. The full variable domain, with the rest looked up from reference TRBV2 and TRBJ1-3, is EPEVTQTPSHQVTQMGQEVILRCVPISNHLYFYWYRQILGQKVEFLVSFYNNEISEKSEIFDDQFSVERPDGSNFTLKIRSTKLEDSAMYFCASRGQAGGNTIYFGEGSWLTVV.

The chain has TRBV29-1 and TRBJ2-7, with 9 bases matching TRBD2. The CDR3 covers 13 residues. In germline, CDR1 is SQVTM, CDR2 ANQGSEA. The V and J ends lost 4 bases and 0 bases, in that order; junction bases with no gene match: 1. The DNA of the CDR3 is TGCAGCGTTGCTAGCGGGAACTCCTACGAGCAGTACTTC. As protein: CSVASGNSYEQYF.

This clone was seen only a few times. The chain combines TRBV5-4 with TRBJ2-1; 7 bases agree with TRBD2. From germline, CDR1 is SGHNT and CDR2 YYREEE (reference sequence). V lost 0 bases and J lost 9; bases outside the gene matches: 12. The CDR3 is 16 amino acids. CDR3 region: CASSLARGGSSGEQFF. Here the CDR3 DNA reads TGTGCCAGCAGCTTGGCTCGTGGCGGGAGTTCAGGTGAGCAGTTCTTC.